These 22 T cell receptor beta chains were sequenced from one sample in a study of T cell responses to AZD1222 COVID-19 vaccine. This table comes from immunoSEQ multiplex PCR, and its TCRdb copy is limited to in-frame clones, with some not included. The table records some 100,000 clones, 75% to 95% of them present only once. The sample consisted of peripheral blood, taken on day 0 of AZD1222 vaccination. Receptors were obtained from an adult in good health.

This clone was picked up a small number of times. V is TRBV5-1 and J is TRBJ1-5; 9 bases match TRBD1. The trim removed 4 bases at V and 7 bases at J, leaving 6 bases unmatched. CDR1 is SGHRS, CDR2 YFSETQ, per germline. The CDR3 contains 14 residues. CDR3 sequence: CASSEGTGKQPQHF. DNA of the CDR3: TGCGCCAGCAGCGAAGGGACAGGGAAGCAGCCCCAGCATTTT.

This sequence joins TRBV2 and TRBJ1-4, with a weak D call TRBD1 (5 bases). The CDR3 has 14 amino acids. In germline, CDR1 is SNHLY, CDR2 FYNNEI. Deletions cut 5 bases from V and 6 bases from J, with 13 bases between. Here the CDR3 reads CASSRQNFDEKLFF. The CDR3 nucleotides read TGTGCCAGCAGTAGACAGAATTTTGATGAAAAACTGTTTTTT.

This clone was seen once. The rearrangement uses TRBV19 and TRBJ1-6, with 8 bases aligning to TRBD1. V gave up 4 bases and J gave up 4 bases; unmatched junction bases: 6. Germline loops: CDR1 LNHDA, CDR2 SQIVND (reference sequence). CDR3 size: 16 residues. The CDR3 nucleotides are TGTGCCAGTAGTAAGGCGGGACAGGCATATAATTCACCCCTCCACTTT. Its translation: CASSKAGQAYNSPLHF.

CDR3 sequence: CASSETGSTEAFF. The CDR3 nucleotides are TGTGCCAGCAGTGAAACGGGGAGCACTGAAGCTTTCTTT. This rearrangement joins TRBV6-4 to TRBJ1-1, with unresolved D. The CDR3 has 13 amino acids. The germline CDR1 and CDR2 sequences are MRHNA and SNTAGT. Trimming took off 3 bases at V and 4 bases at J, with 9 bases between the two ends.

This chain connects TRBV2 to TRBJ1-1; D is unresolved. With 6 bases removed from V and 0 bases from J, the gap between germline ends came to 11 bases. CDR1 and CDR2 from the germline V gene are SNHLY and FYNNEI. The CDR3 spans 14 residues. The CDR3: CASSQDGVNTEAFF. CDR3 DNA: TGTGCCAGCAGCCAGGACGGGGTGAACACTGAAGCTTTCTTT.

The chain has TRBV15 and TRBJ2-1, with 7 bases identical to TRBD2. The V gene's germline CDR1 is LNHNV and CDR2 YYDKDF (reference sequence). CDR3 size: 17 residues. V shed 0 bases, J shed 3 bases, and the junction held 8 bases outside the gene matches. CDR3 amino acids: CATSRDDTGGFYNEQFF. For the CDR3, the DNA is TGTGCCACCAGCAGAGATGATACCGGGGGGTTCTACAATGAGCAGTTCTTC.

The gene calls are TRBV7-9 and TRBJ2-7; D ambiguous. Germline assignment: CDR1 SEHNR and CDR2 FQNEAQ (reference sequence). The V gene lost 4 bases and the J gene lost 5 bases, with 12 bases spanning the gap. The CDR3 spans 13 residues. CDR3 bases: TGTGCCAGCAGCTCCCCAGACCCTCACGAGCAGTACTTC. Protein product: CASSSPDPHEQYF.

This chain uses TRBV28 with TRBJ1-2; TRBD1 is a possible D gene (6 bases). The V gene lost 2 bases and the J gene lost 9 bases, with 13 bases spanning the gap. CDR3 size: 13 residues. Germline V gene sequence: CDR1 MDHEN, CDR2 SYDVKM. CDR3 residues: CASSLRGARSYTF. The CDR3 DNA is TGTGCCAGCAGTTTACGGGGGGCGAGGAGCTACACCTTC.

The chain has TRBV2 and TRBJ1-4; D possibly corresponds to TRBD1 (5 bases). The CDR3 sequence is 14 residues long. Between the trimmed V and J ends, which lost 5 bases and 6 bases, there was a span of 13 bases. Per the germline V gene, CDR1 is SNHLY and CDR2 is FYNNEI. For the CDR3, the DNA is TGTGCCAGCAGTTACACGGGGCTGGATGAAAAACTGTTTTTT. Translation: CASSYTGLDEKLFF.

This chain links TRBV5-1 with TRBJ2-4; the D is unclear. The V end was cut by 1 base, the J end by 5 bases, with 10 bases between. CDR1 is SGHRS and CDR2 is YFSETQ in the germline V gene. The CDR3 has 14 amino acids. This CDR3 is CASSLTGRQNIQYF. The CDR3 DNA reads as TGCGCCAGCAGCTTGACTGGCAGACAAAACATTCAGTACTTC.

The rearrangement uses TRBV7-2 and TRBJ1-5; D is unclear. Trimming pared 5 bases from V and 4 bases from J, leaving 15 bases between. From germline, CDR1 is SGHTA and CDR2 FQGNSA. The CDR3 contains 15 residues. The CDR3 protein is CASSTEGRNNQPQHF. Here the CDR3 DNA reads TGTGCCAGCAGCACCGAAGGACGGAATAATCAGCCCCAGCATTTT.

The V and J genes are TRBV10-3 and TRBJ1-1; D possibly corresponds to TRBD1 (6 bases). Between the trimmed V and J ends, which lost 0 bases and 3 bases, there was a span of 14 bases. CDR1 is ENHRY and CDR2 is SYGVKD in the germline V gene. The CDR3 runs 16 residues. CDR3 residues: CAISESKGGQYTEAFF. The DNA of the CDR3 is TGTGCCATCAGTGAGTCGAAAGGGGGACAATACACTGAAGCTTTCTTT.

This chain joins TRBV5-4 and TRBJ1-2; no clear D gene. The CDR3 consists of 15 residues. V was clipped by 0 bases and J by 0 bases, with 9 bases between them. Germline loops: CDR1 SGHNT, CDR2 YYREEE (reference sequence). The chain's CDR3 is CASSLGRETNYGYTF. Here the CDR3 DNA reads TGTGCCAGCAGCTTGGGGAGGGAAACTAACTATGGCTACACCTTC. The full variable domain, its missing parts supplied by reference TRBV5-4 and TRBJ1-2, is ETGVTQSPTHLIKTRGQQVTLRCSSQSGHNTVSWYQQALGQGPQFIFQYYREEENGRGNFPPRFSGLQFPNYSSELNVNALELDDSALYLCASSLGRETNYGYTFGSGTRLTVV.

This clone was picked up one time. The chain is built from TRBV2 and TRBJ1-1; 10 nucleotides agree with TRBD1. V trimming: 1 base; J trimming: 4 bases; junction bases outside the gene matches: 3. This CDR3 spans 15 amino acids. Germline V CDR1 and CDR2: SNHLY, FYNNEI. CDR3 region: CASSEGDRGGTEAFF. In nucleotides, the CDR3 is TGTGCCAGCAGTGAAGGGGACAGGGGCGGCACTGAAGCTTTCTTT.

This chain uses TRBV3-1 (or the pseudogene TRBV3-2) with TRBJ1-1; D call uncertain. CDR1 and CDR2 (germline): LGHDT, YNNKEL (reference sequence). This CDR3 is 14 amino acids long. V lost 2 bases to trimming and J lost 1 base, with 8 bases between them. The DNA of the CDR3 is TGTGCCAGCAGCCAATCTGAGAAGAACACTGAAGCTTTCTTT. Translation gives CASSQSEKNTEAFF.

The genes are TRBV7-9 and TRBJ1-6; 8 nucleotides align to TRBD1. The CDR3 spans 16 residues. V trimming: 3 bases; J trimming: 5 bases; junction bases outside the gene matches: 6. Germline lookup yields CDR1 SEHNR and CDR2 FQNEAQ (reference sequence). The CDR3 protein is CASSLQGASNNSPLHF. The DNA of the CDR3 is TGTGCCAGCAGCTTGCAGGGGGCGAGTAATAATTCACCCCTCCACTTT.

The V call is TRBV18, the J call TRBJ1-1; 7 bases map to TRBD1. V dropped 3 bases and J dropped 10; count of bases not matched to a gene: 5. Looked up from germline, CDR1 is KGHSH and CDR2 is LQKENI. The CDR3 spans 12 residues. CDR3 sequence reads: CASSPSTGPAFF. The CDR3 region has the DNA TGTGCCAGCTCACCCTCGACAGGGCCAGCTTTCTTT. Using reference TRBV18 and TRBJ1-1 for the parts outside the CDR3, the full variable domain is NAGVMQNPRHLVRRRGQEARLRCSPMKGHSHVYWYRQLPEEGLKFMVYLQKENIIDESGMPKERFSAEFPKEGPSILRIQQVVRGDSAAYFCASSPSTGPAFFGQGTRLTVV.

The chain employs TRBV12-5 and TRBJ2-1, with D unresolved. Germline V lookup: CDR1 LGHNT, CDR2 FRNRAP. The CDR3 extends over 12 amino acids. Trimming removed 3 bases at V and 3 bases at J, with 3 bases between. CDR3 sequence (DNA): TGTGCTAGTGGTTTCGGCTACAATGAGCAGTTCTTC. It specifies CASGFGYNEQFF.

The chain is built from TRBV4-1 and TRBJ1-6, with 10 bases aligning to TRBD1. J gave up 8 bases and V 2 bases, and 6 bases lay outside the gene matches. In germline, CDR1 is MGHRA, CDR2 YSYEKL. This CDR3 contains 16 residues. The CDR3 DNA is TGCGCCAGCAGCCAAAGACAGGGGGCATGGGATTCACCCCTCCACTTT. It yields the protein CASSQRQGAWDSPLHF.

V and J are TRBV28 and TRBJ1-5, with TRBD1 as a possible D gene (5 bases). V lost 2 bases and J lost 2, with 13 bases in between. Per germline, CDR1 MDHEN and CDR2 SYDVKM. The CDR3 covers 16 residues. The CDR3 protein is CASSLAREVGNQPQHF. The CDR3 DNA follows: TGTGCCAGCAGTTTAGCCAGGGAGGTTGGCAATCAGCCCCAGCATTTT.

Here the CDR3 DNA reads TGTGCCAGCAGTTTTGGGGGAAGTAAGTCACCCCTCCACTTT. Translating gives CASSFGGSKSPLHF. The chain uses TRBV7-9 and TRBJ1-6; the D gene is possibly TRBD1 (5 bases). This CDR3 comprises 14 residues. Germline V gene lookup returns CDR1 SEHNR and CDR2 FQNEAQ (reference sequence). V shed 6 bases and J shed 10 bases, with 16 bases lying between them.

The V call is TRBV6-5, the J call TRBJ1-6; perhaps TRBD1 as D (5 bases). Looked up from germline, CDR1 is MNHEY and CDR2 is SVGAGI. V was trimmed by 0 bases and J by 7 bases, leaving 13 bases between them. The CDR3 runs to 16 residues. CDR3 coding DNA: TGTGCCAGCAGTTACTCGGGGCATGCCGAGAATTCACCCCTCCACTTT. This codes for CASSYSGHAENSPLHF.